One and the same sample provided the 9 T cell receptor beta chains below, sequenced in a study of glioma-infiltrating T cells. Using RNA template, CDR3s of TCR alpha and beta were amplified with iRepertoire arm-PCR. TCRdb redid the calling of the multiplex PCR reads with MiXCR, one entry per CDR3 protein. The sample holds roughly 200,000 distinct CDR3 sequences; 30% to 40% are singletons and the top ten take around 21%. The material sequenced was glioma tissue, nonneoplastic brain tissue, or PBMCs (not recorded which). These receptors were collected from a human donor with low-grade glioma or glioblastoma, undergoing nonglioma brain surgery, or in good health (not recorded which).

The V gene is TRBV5-4, the J gene TRBJ2-2; D uncertain. Germline V gene lookup returns CDR1 SGHNT and CDR2 YYREEE (reference sequence). The germline V and J ends were trimmed by 4 bases and 13 bases, with 17 bases remaining between them. The CDR3 contains 13 residues. The CDR3 here is CASSLLLTGGLFF. In DNA, the CDR3 is TGTGCCAGCAGCCTACTCCTCACCGGTGGGCTGTTTTTT.

This clonotype was picked up a small number of times. The chain combines TRBV19 with TRBJ1-1, with D possibly matching TRBD1 (5 bases). V lost 8 bases, J lost 8 bases, and 24 bases lay in between. The germline V gene has CDR1 LNHDA and CDR2 SQIVND (reference sequence). The CDR3 totals 15 residues. The CDR3: CASRDGAGRPDEAFF. The CDR3, as DNA: TGTGCCAGTCGAGATGGGGCAGGGCGCCCCGACGAAGCTTTCTTT.

This clonotype was found many times. The V call is TRBV20-1, the J call TRBJ2-1; 9 nucleotides align to TRBD1. The V gene's germline CDR1 is DFQATT and CDR2 SNEGSKA (reference sequence). This CDR3 has 15 amino acids. V was pared by 6 bases and J by 7 bases, with 13 bases of the junction left unmatched. CDR3 sequence: CSAPGQGNLGNEQFF. In DNA, the CDR3 is TGCAGTGCACCGGGACAGGGCAACCTAGGAAATGAGCAGTTCTTC.

This clonotype was seen many times. The CDR3 sequence is CASSPGLAGAPYNEQFF. DNA of the CDR3: TGTGCCAGCAGCCCCGGACTAGCGGGAGCGCCCTACAATGAGCAGTTCTTC. The genes are TRBV7-9 and TRBJ2-1; TRBD2 aligns across 13 bases. This CDR3 has 17 amino acids. V lost 5 bases and J lost 2; bases outside the gene matches: 6. Germline V lookup: CDR1 SEHNR, CDR2 FQNEAQ (reference sequence).

In this sample, this clonotype turned up many times. This CDR3 is CASNDRDRGLEQYF. The CDR3 nucleotides read TGTGCCAGCAACGACAGAGACAGGGGGCTCGAGCAGTACTTC. This chain links TRBV2 with TRBJ2-7; 10 bases fit TRBD1. Germline CDR1 is SNHLY and CDR2 is FYNNEI. V was pared by 7 bases and J by 6 bases, with 9 bases of the junction left unmatched. The CDR3 is made up of 14 amino acids.

This clonotype was observed a few times. The V gene is TRBV7-9, the J gene TRBJ1-2; 8 nucleotides line up with TRBD1. CDR1 SEHNR and CDR2 FQNEAQ come from the germline V gene (reference sequence). V gave up 4 bases and J gave up 8 bases; unmatched junction bases: 9. The CDR3 spans 14 residues. The CDR3 loop reads CASSSPGQGRGYTF. CDR3 coding DNA: TGTGCCAGCAGCTCACCAGGACAGGGAAGAGGCTACACCTTC. Supplemented by reference TRBV7-9 and TRBJ1-2, the full variable domain reads DTGVSQNPRHKITKRGQNVTFRCDPISEHNRLYWYRQTLGQGPEFLTYFQNEAQLEKSRLLSDRFSAERPKGSFSTLEIQRTEQGDSAMYLCASSSPGQGRGYTFGSGTRLTVV.

The chain employs TRBV7-2 and TRBJ2-5; D call uncertain. CDR1 and CDR2 (germline): SGHTA, FQGNSA. There are 15 residues in the CDR3. V was shortened by 1 base and J by 6 bases, with 15 bases between the two germline ends. The CDR3 DNA reads as TGTGCCAGCAGCTTAGGGCCCGTGAGAGAAAAGACCCAGTACTTC. Amino acid sequence: CASSLGPVREKTQYF.

Only a few counts were recorded for this clonotype. The chain recombines TRBV7-9 with TRBJ2-3; 11 bases fit TRBD2. Trimming at V came to 3 bases and at J to 11 bases, leaving 7 bases not matched to a gene. The V gene's germline CDR1 is SEHNR and CDR2 FQNEAQ (reference sequence). The CDR3 runs to 14 residues. DNA of the CDR3: TGTGCCAGCAGCTTGCCGGGACTAGCGGTTTGGCAGTATTTT. It specifies CASSLPGLAVWQYF.

Regarding this clonotype: This may be a read error: a much more frequent sequence differs by one nucleotide. Since no conserved phenylalanine or tryptophan closes the CDR3, a read error is the likely cause. V is TRBV28 and J is TRBJ2-5; no firm D call. Per germline, CDR1 MDHEN and CDR2 SYDVKM. The CDR3 is 22 amino acids. Trimming stripped 3 bases from V and 1 base from J, with 33 bases between. The CDR3 nucleotides are TGTGCCAGCAGTTTCCCCAAGGCCGGCCCCTTTCAAGTTGGGTATTTCCAAGAGACCCAGTACCTC. Its translation: CASSFPKAGPFQVGYFQETQYL.